This TCR beta chain was observed in a study of shared clonotypes between healthy human individuals. Per the germline V gene, CDR1 is MDHEN and CDR2 is SYDVKM. V lost 3 bases and J 2 bases, leaving 11 bases between the germline ends. The CDR3 is 15 residues long. Every contributor of samples was a Caucasian grown-up residing in Nashville, Tennessee. Each unsorted sample relied on roughly 84 million PBMCs as its source of genomic DNA. Unsorted PBMC DNA sequencing spanned ten immunoSEQ deep assay plates. Here immunoSEQ multiplex PCR was the method, and the copy in TCRdb shows in-frame clones only, minus some. The sample records about 490,000 clones, approximately 84% being singletons. Overall study findings and caveats: Sharing of clonotypes among donors was expected to vary with sequencing depth.

Note on this clone: What it binds is unknown.

The receptor's source is a woman in her thirties or forties in good health. Some clones in this sample may be carry-over from other donors' samples. What was sequenced was PBMCs. The V and J genes are TRBV28 and TRBJ1-5; D ambiguous. The CDR3 reads CASSFQPYGNQPQHF. The CDR3 DNA follows: TGTGCCAGCAGTTTTCAACCCTATGGCAATCAGCCCCAGCATTTT.